The rows below give T cell receptor beta chains drawn from one sample of a study of OX40 agonist ivuxolimab in advanced cancers. Here immunoSEQ multiplex PCR was the method, and the copy in TCRdb shows in-frame clones only, minus some. This table holds around 80,000 clones, around 80% found once. The material was CD4+ or CD8+ T cells sorted from blood, obtained in a trial of the OX40 agonist ivuxolimab. These receptors all stem from an adult with an advanced solid tumor such as melanoma, head and neck, liver or kidney cancer. Each CDR3 is given with its conserved first and last residue. The order of the fields is V gene, J gene, clone size, D gene, CDR3 DNA, CDR3 protein. A D gene is named only where the DNA matches it firmly. The size entry is marked missing in some rows and otherwise reads once, few, many or a size class.

>TRBV18|TRBJ1-1|-|-
TGTGCCAGCTCACCGGGGCCGAACACTGAAGCTTTCTTT
CASSPGPNTEAFF
>TRBV9|TRBJ1-5|-|-
TGTGCCAGCAGCGTAGGTGGAGGGGTAGACAATCAGCCCCAGCATTTT
CASSVGGGVDNQPQHF
>TRBV28|TRBJ2-3|-|TRBD1
TGTGCCAGCAGTTCGTACAGGGGGAAGAGCACAGATACGCAGTATTTT
CASSSYRGKSTDTQYF
>TRBV7-9|TRBJ1-2|-|-
TGTGCCAGCAGCTTAGATGGGGGGCACGACTATGGCTACACCTTC
CASSLDGGHDYGYTF
>TRBV13|TRBJ2-3|-|TRBD2
TGTGCCAGCAGCTCCTCCGACGGGAGGGCCTACGATACGCAGTATTTT
CASSSSDGRAYDTQYF
>TRBV6-6|TRBJ1-3|few|-
TGTGCCAGCACCGGTCGGGGAAGTGGAAACACCATATATTTT
CASTGRGSGNTIYF
>TRBV29-1|TRBJ2-2|-|-
TGCAGCGTTGAGGCAGGGACCACCGGGGAGCTGTTTTTT
CSVEAGTTGELFF
>TRBV9|TRBJ2-1|-|TRBD2
TGTGCCAGCAGCCCAACGACAGGGGGCTGGACTAGCGGGAGGAACGGCGTCAATGAGCAGTTCTTC
CASSPTTGGWTSGRNGVNEQFF
>TRBV7-2|TRBJ2-5|-|TRBD2
TGTGCCAGCAGCTCCGTAGCGGGGGGCCAAGAGACCCAGTACTTC
CASSSVAGGQETQYF
>TRBV23-1|TRBJ2-2|-|-
TGCGCCAGCAGTCCCCATTTCCAGGGGTCCACCGGGGAGCTGTTTTTT
CASSPHFQGSTGELFF
>TRBV28|TRBJ2-7|-|-
TGTGCCAGCAGGGACTACGCCTACGAGCAGTACTTC
CASRDYAYEQYF
>TRBV7-9|TRBJ2-2|once|TRBD1
TGTGCCAGCAGCTTAGCGTGGGGACAGGGAAATTACCCGACCGGGGAGCTGTTTTTT
CASSLAWGQGNYPTGELFF
>TRBV6-1|TRBJ2-1|-|-
TGTGCCAGCAGATCGCGGGACACCTACAATGAGCAGTTCTTC
CASRSRDTYNEQFF
>TRBV5-1|TRBJ2-2|-|-
TGCGCCAGCAGCGCCACCAGCGGGTTAAACACCGGGGAGCTGTTTTTT
CASSATSGLNTGELFF
>TRBV4-1|TRBJ1-4|-|-
TGCGCCAGCAGCCAAGGGGTTGTTGGGGGAGGTAATGAAAAACTGTTTTTT
CASSQGVVGGGNEKLFF
>TRBV27|TRBJ1-5|-|TRBD1
TGTGCCAGCAGTTTGGACAGGGGGATGGGCCAGCCCCAGCATTTT
CASSLDRGMGQPQHF
>TRBV19|TRBJ2-5|-|-
TGTGCCAGTGGGGAGAGACTGGTAGAGACCCAGTACTTC
CASGERLVETQYF
>TRBV28|TRBJ1-1|-|-
TGTGCCAGCAGTTTATGGGACTCTTGGGACACTGAAGCTTTCTTT
CASSLWDSWDTEAFF
>TRBV19|TRBJ1-2|-|TRBD1
TGTGCCAGTAGTAGCCTAACAGGGGGCGAATACTATGGCTACACCTTC
CASSSLTGGEYYGYTF
>TRBV6-5|TRBJ2-1|-|-
TGTGCCAGCAGTTACGGGAATGAGCAGTTCTTC
CASSYGNEQFF
>TRBV7-2|TRBJ1-6|-|-
TGTGCCAGCAGCATCGACAGAAACTATAATTCACCCCTCCACTTT
CASSIDRNYNSPLHF
>TRBV7-2|TRBJ1-5|-|TRBD1
TGTGCCAGCAGCTTTAACAGGGGTCAGCCCCAGCATTTT
CASSFNRGQPQHF
>TRBV4-1|TRBJ1-6|once|-
TGCGCCAGCAGCCGCCGGGAACTCGGGGATAATTCACCCCTCCACTTT
CASSRRELGDNSPLHF
>TRBV5-6|TRBJ1-6|-|-
TGTGCCAGCAGCGACCCCCGCCGGGGGGGTAATTCACCCCTCCACTTT
CASSDPRRGGNSPLHF
>TRBV15|TRBJ2-6|-|-
TGTGCCACCAGACTCTACAACTCTGGGGCCAACGTCCTGACTTTC
CATRLYNSGANVLTF
>TRBV5-4|TRBJ2-7|-|-
TGTGCCAGCAGCACCTTAGGGTTTAAGGAGCAGTACTTC
CASSTLGFKEQYF
>TRBV6-1|TRBJ2-7|-|-
TGTGCCAGCAGTGAAGACCCCCAGGGGATCCACGAGCAGTACTTC
CASSEDPQGIHEQYF
>TRBV6-5|TRBJ1-2|-|-
TGTGCCAGCAGCCGGACAAGGGATGGCTACACCTTC
CASSRTRDGYTF
>TRBV5-4|TRBJ2-5|-|TRBD1
TGTGCCAGCAGCTCCACAGGGGTAGAGACCCAGTACTTC
CASSSTGVETQYF
>TRBV20-1|TRBJ2-1|-|-
TGCAGTGCTAGACTCCTGGTTGAGCAGTTCTTC
CSARLLVEQFF
>TRBV15|TRBJ2-7|once|TRBD1
TGTGCCACCAGCAGAGACCGACCGGGACAGGGCGCCTACGAGCAGTACTTC
CATSRDRPGQGAYEQYF
>TRBV5-8|TRBJ2-5|-|TRBD1
TGTGCCAGCAGCTTGGACAGGGGCCAAGAGACCCAGTACTTC
CASSLDRGQETQYF
>TRBV9|TRBJ2-3|-|TRBD1
TGTGCCAGCAGCGTCGGGACAGTTAGCACAGATACGCAGTATTTT
CASSVGTVSTDTQYF
>TRBV5-1|TRBJ1-5|once|-
TGCGCCAGCAGAATAGGCGGATTCAATCAGCCCCAGCATTTT
CASRIGGFNQPQHF
>TRBV28|TRBJ2-1|-|TRBD2
TGTGCCAGCAGTTTAACCGGGACTACCAACAATGAGCAGTTCTTC
CASSLTGTTNNEQFF
>TRBV6-6|TRBJ1-6|-|-
TGTGCCAGCTCAAACAGGGATTCACCCCTCCACTTT
CASSNRDSPLHF
>TRBV10-2|TRBJ2-1|once|TRBD2
TGCGCCAGCTTGCCTAGCGGGGCTTCAAGCTCCTACAATGAGCAGTTCTTC
CASLPSGASSSYNEQFF
>TRBV6-6|TRBJ1-1|-|-
TGTGCCAGCAACTCAGGGAACACTGAAGCTTTCTTT
CASNSGNTEAFF
>TRBV28|TRBJ2-3|-|-
TGTGCCAGCAGCCCGTACAATTCAGATACGCAGTATTTT
CASSPYNSDTQYF
>TRBV4-1|TRBJ2-1|once|-
TGCGCCAGCAGCCAGACCATAGGGGGTGAGCAGTTCTTC
CASSQTIGGEQFF
>TRBV25-1|TRBJ2-1|-|-
TGTGCCAGCAGTGGATACAGGGTTTTTATGAATGAGCAGTTCTTC
CASSGYRVFMNEQFF
>TRBV4-1|TRBJ2-5|-|-
TGCGCCAGCAGCCAAGATAGCCGACCTGAAGAGACCCAGTACTTC
CASSQDSRPEETQYF
>TRBV7-9|TRBJ2-2|-|-
TGTGCCAGCATCCAGCGCGGCGAGGGAAACACCGGGGAGCTGTTTTTT
CASIQRGEGNTGELFF
>TRBV28|TRBJ2-5|-|TRBD1
TGTGCCAGCAATATTTTCCGGGACAGGGTGATAGGGGAGACCCAGTACTTC
CASNIFRDRVIGETQYF
>TRBV5-1|TRBJ2-1|-|-
TGCGCCAGCAGCTTATCCGGGCCATCGTGGAATGAGCAGTTCTTC
CASSLSGPSWNEQFF
>TRBV7-2|TRBJ2-1|-|-
TGTGCCAGCAGCCCAAAAGAATTATCCTACAATGAGCAGTTCTTC
CASSPKELSYNEQFF
>TRBV28|TRBJ2-7|-|-
TGTGCCAGCAGTTCTGCGTCTTGGGTTGACTACGAGCAGTACTTC
CASSSASWVDYEQYF
>TRBV9|TRBJ2-3|-|TRBD2
TGTGCCAGCAGCGTAGGGGCTAGCGGGAGGTCAGATACGCAGTATTTT
CASSVGASGRSDTQYF
>TRBV2|TRBJ2-7|-|-
TGTGCCAGCAGTTCAGACGAAAACGAGCAGTACTTC
CASSSDENEQYF